The 5 T cell receptor beta chains given below trace back to one sample, sequenced in a study of blood T cell repertoires in COVID-19. Clones were sequenced by immunoSEQ multiplex PCR, and TCRdb holds only the in-frame ones, with some missing. In the table there are roughly 30,000 clones, approximately 84% of which are singletons. The sample taken for sequencing was peripheral blood. Receptors originate from a woman aged 80 or older with acute or convalescent COVID-19.

This CDR3 reads CASSPTGGWTGELFF. CDR3 bases: TGTGCCAGCAGCCCGACAGGGGGCTGGACCGGGGAGCTGTTTTTT. This chain links TRBV11-2 with TRBJ2-2; 10 bases map to TRBD1. This CDR3 is 15 amino acids long. Looked up from germline, CDR1 is SGHAT and CDR2 is FQNNGV. V lost 5 bases, J lost 5 bases, and 5 bases stayed unmatched.

J is TRBJ2-1 and V is TRBV2; 9 bases line up with TRBD2. The CDR3 has 15 residues. From germline, CDR1 is SNHLY and CDR2 FYNNEI. After removal of 4 bases from V and 0 bases from J, the junction contained 1 base not matched to a gene. CDR3 sequence: CASSARGGSYNEQFF. The DNA for the CDR3 is TGTGCCAGCAGTGCGCGGGGGGGCTCCTACAATGAGCAGTTCTTC.

The V gene is TRBV24-1, the J gene TRBJ2-3; possibly TRBD1 for D (5 bases). Germline assignment: CDR1 KGHDR and CDR2 SFDVKD. This CDR3 has 13 residues. V lost 5 bases and J lost 8, with 13 bases in between. The CDR3 DNA follows: TGTGCCACCAGTGTCGGGTGGCAGGGTACGCAGTATTTT. Its translation: CATSVGWQGTQYF.

The rearrangement uses TRBV7-9 and TRBJ1-3; 7 nucleotides align to TRBD1. This CDR3 has 15 amino acids. Germline lookup yields CDR1 SEHNR and CDR2 FQNEAQ (reference sequence). J lost 4 bases, V lost 5 bases, and 8 bases had no gene match. The CDR3, as DNA: TGTGCCAGCAGCGCAACACAGGGGAAAGGAAACACCATATATTTT. It encodes CASSATQGKGNTIYF. The full variable domain, its missing parts supplied by reference TRBV7-9 and TRBJ1-3, is DTGVSQNPRHKITKRGQNVTFRCDPISEHNRLYWYRQTLGQGPEFLTYFQNEAQLEKSRLLSDRFSAERPKGSFSTLEIQRTEQGDSAMYLCASSATQGKGNTIYFGEGSWLTVV.

This clone came up once. This sequence joins TRBV18 and TRBJ1-2; D perhaps matches TRBD1 (6 bases). This CDR3 has 13 amino acids. Trimming took 3 bases from V and 3 from J, leaving 8 bases between them. Germline assignment: CDR1 KGHSH and CDR2 LQKENI. Here the CDR3 reads CASSPGHDYGYTF. The CDR3 bases are TGTGCCAGCTCACCGGGACACGACTATGGCTACACCTTC.